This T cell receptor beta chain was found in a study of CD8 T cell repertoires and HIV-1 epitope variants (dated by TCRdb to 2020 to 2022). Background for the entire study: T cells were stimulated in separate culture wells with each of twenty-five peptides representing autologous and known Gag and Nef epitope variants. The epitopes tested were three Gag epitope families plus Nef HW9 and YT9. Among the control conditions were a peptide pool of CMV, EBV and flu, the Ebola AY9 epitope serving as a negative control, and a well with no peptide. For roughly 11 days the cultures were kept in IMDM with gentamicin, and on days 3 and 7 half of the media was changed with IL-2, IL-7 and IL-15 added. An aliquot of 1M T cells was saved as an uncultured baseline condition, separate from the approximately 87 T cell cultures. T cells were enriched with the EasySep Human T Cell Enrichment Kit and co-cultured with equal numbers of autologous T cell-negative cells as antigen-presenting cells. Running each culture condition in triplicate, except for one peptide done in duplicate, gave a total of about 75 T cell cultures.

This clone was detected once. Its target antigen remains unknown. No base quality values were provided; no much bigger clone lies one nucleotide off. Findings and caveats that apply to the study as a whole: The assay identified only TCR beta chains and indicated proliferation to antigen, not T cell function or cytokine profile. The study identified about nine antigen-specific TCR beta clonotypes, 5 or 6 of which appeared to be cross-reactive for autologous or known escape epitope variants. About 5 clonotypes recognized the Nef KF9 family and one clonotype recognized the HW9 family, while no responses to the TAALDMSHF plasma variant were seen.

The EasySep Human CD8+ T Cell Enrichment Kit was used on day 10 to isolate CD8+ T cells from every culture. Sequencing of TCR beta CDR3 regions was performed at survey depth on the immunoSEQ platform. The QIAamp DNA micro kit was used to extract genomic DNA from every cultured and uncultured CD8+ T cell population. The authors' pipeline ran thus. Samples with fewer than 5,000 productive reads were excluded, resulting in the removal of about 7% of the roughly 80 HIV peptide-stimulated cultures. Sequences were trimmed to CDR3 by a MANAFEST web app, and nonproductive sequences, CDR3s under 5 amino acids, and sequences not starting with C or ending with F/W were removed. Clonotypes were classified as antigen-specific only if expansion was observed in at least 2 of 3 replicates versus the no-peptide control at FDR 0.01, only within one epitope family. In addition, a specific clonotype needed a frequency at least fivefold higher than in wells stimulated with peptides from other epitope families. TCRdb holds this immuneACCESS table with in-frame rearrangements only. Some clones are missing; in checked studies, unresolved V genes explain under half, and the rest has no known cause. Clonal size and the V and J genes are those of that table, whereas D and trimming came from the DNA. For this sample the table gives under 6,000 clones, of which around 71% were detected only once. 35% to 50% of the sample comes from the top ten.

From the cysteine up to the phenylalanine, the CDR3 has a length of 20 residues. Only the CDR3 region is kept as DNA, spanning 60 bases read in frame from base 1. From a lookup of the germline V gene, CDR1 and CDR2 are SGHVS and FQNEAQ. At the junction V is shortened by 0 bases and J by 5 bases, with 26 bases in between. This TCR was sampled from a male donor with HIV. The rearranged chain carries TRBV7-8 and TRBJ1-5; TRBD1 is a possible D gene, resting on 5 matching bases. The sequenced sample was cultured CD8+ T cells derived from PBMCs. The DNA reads TGTGCCAGCAGCTTAGCGATTGGTCCCCCCTATACAGGTGGAGATCAGCCCCAGCATTTT. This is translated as CASSLAIGPPYTGGDQPQHF.